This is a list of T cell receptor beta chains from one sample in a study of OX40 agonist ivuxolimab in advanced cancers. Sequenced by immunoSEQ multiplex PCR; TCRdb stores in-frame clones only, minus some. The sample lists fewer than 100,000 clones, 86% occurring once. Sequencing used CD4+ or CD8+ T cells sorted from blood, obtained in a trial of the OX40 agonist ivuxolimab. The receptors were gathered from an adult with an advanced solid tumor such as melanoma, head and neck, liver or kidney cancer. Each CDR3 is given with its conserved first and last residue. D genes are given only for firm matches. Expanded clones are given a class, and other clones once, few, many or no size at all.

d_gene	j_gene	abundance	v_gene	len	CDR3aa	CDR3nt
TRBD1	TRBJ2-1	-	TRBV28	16	CASSFRGQGGYNEQFF	TGTGCCAGCAGTTTTCGGGGACAGGGGGGCTACAATGAGCAGTTCTTC
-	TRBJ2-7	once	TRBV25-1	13	CAFWRRYSYEQYF	TGTGCCTTTTGGCGGCGGTACTCCTACGAGCAGTACTTC
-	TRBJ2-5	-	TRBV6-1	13	CASSSLGRETQYF	TGTGCCAGCAGTTCCTTAGGTCGAGAGACCCAGTACTTC
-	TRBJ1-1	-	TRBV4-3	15	CASSRMDRQTTEAFF	TGCGCCAGCAGCCGTATGGATCGGCAGACAACTGAAGCTTTCTTT
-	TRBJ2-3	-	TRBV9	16	CASSGGRVPTTDTQYF	TGTGCCAGCAGCGGTGGGCGGGTACCGACCACAGATACGCAGTATTTT
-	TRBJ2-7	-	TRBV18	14	CASSPAQASYEQYF	TGTGCCAGCTCACCGGCCCAGGCCTCCTACGAGCAGTACTTC
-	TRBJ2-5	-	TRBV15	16	CATGDIRQQNQETQYF	TGTGCCACCGGGGATATCAGGCAACAGAACCAAGAGACCCAGTACTTC
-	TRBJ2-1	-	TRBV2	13	CATVDRKYNEQFF	TGTGCCACCGTCGACAGAAAGTACAATGAGCAGTTCTTC
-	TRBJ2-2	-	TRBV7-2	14	CASSLVRATGELFF	TGTGCCAGCAGCTTAGTTCGGGCCACCGGGGAGCTGTTTTTT
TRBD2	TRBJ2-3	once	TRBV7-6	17	CASSSNLAGELMDTQYF	TGTGCCAGCAGTTCCAACCTAGCGGGGGAGCTGATGGATACGCAGTATTTT
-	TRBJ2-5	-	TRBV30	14	CAWSVGQFQETQYF	TGTGCCTGGAGTGTAGGGCAGTTCCAAGAGACCCAGTACTTC
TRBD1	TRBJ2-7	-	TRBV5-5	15	CASSSQGEALGEQYF	TGTGCCAGCAGCTCACAGGGGGAGGCGTTAGGCGAGCAGTACTTC
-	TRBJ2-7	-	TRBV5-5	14	CASHDEAGRYEQYF	TGTGCCAGTCACGATGAGGCAGGGCGCTACGAGCAGTACTTC
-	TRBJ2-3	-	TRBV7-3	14	CASSQSGVSDTQYF	TGTGCCAGCAGCCAATCGGGTGTGTCAGATACGCAGTATTTT
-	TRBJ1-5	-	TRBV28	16	CASSSPSGLSNQPQHF	TGTGCCAGCAGTTCCCCCTCAGGGTTGAGCAATCAGCCCCAGCATTTT
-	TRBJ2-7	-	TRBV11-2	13	CASSWRSSYEQYF	TGTGCCAGCAGCTGGAGGAGCTCCTACGAGCAGTACTTC
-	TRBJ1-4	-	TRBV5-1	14	CASSLDSGNEKLFF	TGCGCCAGCAGCCTGGACAGTGGAAATGAAAAACTGTTTTTT
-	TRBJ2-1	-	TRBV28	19	CASSPSTLALARAYNEQFF	TGTGCCAGCAGTCCCTCAACTCTCGCTCTAGCGAGAGCCTACAATGAGCAGTTCTTC
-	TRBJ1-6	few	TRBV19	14	CASSMRGRLSPLHF	TGTGCCAGTAGTATGCGGGGGCGTCTCTCACCCCTCCACTTT
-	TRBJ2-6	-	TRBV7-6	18	CASSLEVGGLSGANVLTF	TGTGCCAGCAGCTTAGAAGTCGGGGGGCTTTCTGGGGCCAACGTCCTGACTTTC
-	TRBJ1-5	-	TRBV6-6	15	CASSRPGNSNQPQHF	TGTGCCAGCAGTCGCCCGGGTAATAGCAATCAGCCCCAGCATTTT
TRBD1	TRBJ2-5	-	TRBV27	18	CASSLSKGGQGVEETQYF	TGTGCCAGCAGTTTATCGAAAGGGGGACAGGGGGTCGAGGAGACCCAGTACTTC
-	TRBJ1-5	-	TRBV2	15	CASSGGLYSNQPQHF	TGTGCCAGCAGTGGGGGCCTTTATAGCAATCAGCCCCAGCATTTT
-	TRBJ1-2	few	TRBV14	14	CASSLSGGGYGYTF	TGTGCCAGCAGCCTCAGTGGGGGTGGCTATGGCTACACCTTC
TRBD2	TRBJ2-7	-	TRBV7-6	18	CASSSVRGTLTSGYEQYF	TGTGCCAGCAGCTCCGTTAGGGGGACCCTGACTAGCGGCTACGAGCAGTACTTC
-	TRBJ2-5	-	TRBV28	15	CASKVWADRAGIQYF	TGTGCCAGCAAAGTTTGGGCAGACCGGGCGGGGATCCAGTACTTC
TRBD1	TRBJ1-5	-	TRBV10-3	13	CAISGTGLEPQHF	TGTGCCATCAGTGGGACAGGGTTGGAGCCCCAGCATTTT
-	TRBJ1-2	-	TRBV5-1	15	CASSLDYGSYYGYTF	TGCGCCAGCAGCTTGGATTACGGGAGCTACTATGGCTACACCTTC
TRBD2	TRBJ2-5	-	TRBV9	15	CASSVVTGGAETQYF	TGTGCCAGCAGCGTAGTAACGGGGGGTGCAGAGACCCAGTACTTC
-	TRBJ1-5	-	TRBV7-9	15	CASSSRTERGQPQHF	TGTGCCAGCAGCTCGAGGACTGAGCGAGGTCAGCCCCAGCATTTT
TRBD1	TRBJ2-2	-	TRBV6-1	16	CASSGRGRGPTGELFF	TGTGCCAGCAGTGGGCGGGGCAGGGGGCCCACCGGGGAGCTGTTTTTT
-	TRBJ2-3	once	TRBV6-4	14	CASSVAQSTDTQYF	TGTGCCAGCAGTGTAGCCCAAAGCACAGATACGCAGTATTTT
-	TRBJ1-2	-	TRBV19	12	CASSEEVYGYTF	TGTGCCAGTAGTGAGGAGGTCTATGGCTACACCTTC
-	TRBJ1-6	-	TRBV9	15	CASSEGGGSNSPLHF	TGTGCCAGCAGCGAGGGAGGTGGTTCTAATTCACCCCTCCACTTT
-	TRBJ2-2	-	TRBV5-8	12	CASSWDTGELFF	TGTGCCAGCAGCTGGGACACCGGGGAGCTGTTTTTT
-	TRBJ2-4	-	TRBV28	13	CAHRGGYKNIQYF	TGTGCCCACCGGGGCGGGTACAAAAACATTCAGTACTTC
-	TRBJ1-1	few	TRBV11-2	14	CASSLVRRNTEAFF	TGTGCCAGCAGCTTAGTTCGGCGGAACACTGAAGCTTTCTTT
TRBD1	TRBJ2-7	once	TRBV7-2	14	CASSLTDRVTKQYF	TGTGCCAGCAGCTTAACGGACAGGGTTACGAAGCAGTACTTC
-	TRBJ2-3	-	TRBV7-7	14	CASSPGPSTDTQYF	TGTGCCAGCAGCCCTGGACCAAGCACAGATACGCAGTATTTT
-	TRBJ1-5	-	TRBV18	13	CASSREELEPQHF	TGTGCCAGCTCCCGCGAGGAGCTTGAGCCCCAGCATTTT
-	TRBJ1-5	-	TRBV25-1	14	CASSEWGNNQPQHF	TGTGCCAGCAGTGAATGGGGTAACAATCAGCCCCAGCATTTT
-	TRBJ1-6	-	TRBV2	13	CASSLRGDSPLHF	TGTGCCAGCAGTCTAAGGGGGGATTCACCCCTCCACTTT
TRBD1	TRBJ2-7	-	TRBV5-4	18	CASSRGGGQVLIPDEQYF	TGTGCCAGCAGCCGTGGGGGCGGACAGGTATTAATTCCCGACGAGCAGTACTTC
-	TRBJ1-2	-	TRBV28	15	CASSRMARNYYGYTF	TGTGCCAGCAGTCGGATGGCCCGGAACTACTATGGCTACACCTTC
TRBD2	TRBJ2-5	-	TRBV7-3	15	CASSPGGGWGETQYF	TGTGCCAGCAGCCCGGGCGGGGGATGGGGGGAGACCCAGTACTTC
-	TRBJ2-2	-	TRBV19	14	CASSIPQGTGELFF	TGTGCCAGTAGTATTCCACAGGGCACCGGGGAGCTGTTTTTT
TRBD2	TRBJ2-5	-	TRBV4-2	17	CASSQFGLAGPQETQYF	TGTGCCAGCAGCCAATTCGGGCTAGCGGGGCCGCAAGAGACCCAGTACTTC
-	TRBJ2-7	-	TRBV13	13	CASREAGNGEQYF	TGTGCCAGCAGGGAGGCAGGGAACGGCGAGCAGTACTTC
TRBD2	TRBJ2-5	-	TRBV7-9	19	CASSLRLGTSGGAGETQYF	TGTGCCAGCAGCCTTCGCTTAGGGACTAGCGGGGGGGCCGGAGAGACCCAGTACTTC
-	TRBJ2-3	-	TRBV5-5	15	CASSLWGASTDTQYF	TGTGCCAGCAGCTTATGGGGGGCTAGCACAGATACGCAGTATTTT
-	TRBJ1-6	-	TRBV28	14	CASRPSGWNSPLHF	TGTGCCAGCAGACCCTCGGGGTGGAATTCACCCCTCCACTTT
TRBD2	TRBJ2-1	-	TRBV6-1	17	CASSELPSGGAYNEQFF	TGTGCCAGCAGTGAACTTCCTAGCGGGGGGGCCTACAATGAGCAGTTCTTC
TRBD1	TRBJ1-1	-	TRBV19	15	CASTRDRELITEAFF	TGTGCCAGTACCAGAGACAGGGAGCTGATCACTGAAGCTTTCTTT
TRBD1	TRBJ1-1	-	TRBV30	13	CAWSPGQVTEAFF	TGTGCCTGGAGTCCGGGACAGGTCACTGAAGCTTTCTTT
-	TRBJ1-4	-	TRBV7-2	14	CASSFGGVGEKLFF	TGTGCCAGCAGCTTCGGTGGGGTAGGCGAAAAACTGTTTTTT
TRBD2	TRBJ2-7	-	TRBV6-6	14	CASSYYSGGYEQYF	TGTGCCAGCAGTTACTATAGCGGGGGGTACGAGCAGTACTTC
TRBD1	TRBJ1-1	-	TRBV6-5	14	CASRMGQGASEAFF	TGTGCCAGCAGAATGGGACAGGGGGCATCTGAAGCTTTCTTT
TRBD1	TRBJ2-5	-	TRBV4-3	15	CASSQDGTERETQYF	TGCGCCAGCAGCCAAGATGGGACAGAGAGGGAGACCCAGTACTTC
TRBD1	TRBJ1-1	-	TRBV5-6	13	CASSADRAPEAFF	TGTGCCAGCAGCGCGGACAGGGCCCCTGAAGCTTTCTTT